Below are 21 T cell receptor beta chains sequenced from a single sample in a study of T cell responses to AZD1222 COVID-19 vaccine. TCRdb's copy holds only in-frame clones and misses some; the assay was immunoSEQ multiplex PCR. The repertoire holds roughly 53,000 clones, with approximately 89% as singletons. Specimen: peripheral blood, collected on day 0 of MenACWY control vaccination. The source of these receptors is an adult in good health.

The chain has TRBV5-1 and TRBJ2-1; 7 nucleotides match TRBD1. Germline CDR1 reads SGHRS; CDR2 reads YFSETQ. V trimming: 0 bases; J trimming: 1 base; junction bases outside the gene matches: 1. The CDR3 is made up of 15 amino acids. The CDR3 reads CASSLGQGSYNEQFF. DNA for the CDR3: TGCGCCAGCAGCTTGGGACAGGGATCCTACAATGAGCAGTTCTTC.

This clone was counted only a few times. The rearrangement joins TRBV7-9 to TRBJ1-6; D ambiguous. CDR1 SEHNR and CDR2 FQNEAQ come from the germline V gene (reference sequence). V lost 4 bases and J lost 6, with 10 bases in between. The length of the CDR3 is 14 residues. CDR3 sequence: CASSYTEVNSPLHF. CDR3 coding DNA: TGTGCCAGCAGCTACACAGAAGTTAATTCACCCCTCCACTTT.

The CDR3 is CASSLGTGGPSDTQYF. In nucleotides, the CDR3 is TGTGCCAGCAGCTTGGGGACAGGGGGCCCATCAGATACGCAGTATTTT. This chain joins TRBV5-8 and TRBJ2-3; the match to TRBD1 covers 11 bases. This CDR3 region has 16 residues. Germline V CDR1 and CDR2: SGHTS, YDEGEE. With 0 bases clipped from V and 4 bases from J, the junction kept 4 bases outside the gene matches.

A word on this clone: At one end, the junction sequence differs from germline, possibly due to a read error. The rearrangement links TRBV7-2 to TRBJ1-2; D not certain. The V gene's germline CDR1 is SGHTA and CDR2 FQGNSA. The length of the CDR3 is 12 residues. This chain's CDR3 is CASSLTPAALDF. The CDR3 DNA reads as TGTGCCAGCAGCTTAACCCCGGCAGCACTAGACTTC.

J is TRBJ2-7 and V is TRBV30; TRBD1 agrees at 9 bases. Unmatched junction bases numbered 14, after V lost 3 bases and J lost 5 bases. The CDR3 length is 16 residues. In germline, CDR1 is GTSNPN, CDR2 SVGIG (reference sequence). This CDR3 is CAWRPTTGTGFHEQYF. DNA for the CDR3: TGTGCCTGGAGACCAACCACCGGGACAGGGTTCCACGAGCAGTACTTC.

J is TRBJ2-5 and V is TRBV7-2, with 10 positions matching TRBD1. Germline V gene sequence: CDR1 SGHTA, CDR2 FQGNSA. With 5 bases clipped from V and 1 base from J, the junction kept 4 bases outside the gene matches. CDR3 length equals 15 residues. CDR3 nucleotide sequence: TGTGCCAGCAGCACCAGACAGGGGGCCCAAGAGACCCAGTACTTC. Encoded protein: CASSTRQGAQETQYF. Full variable domain (remainder filled in from reference TRBV7-2 and TRBJ2-5): GAGVSQSPSNKVTEKGKDVELRCDPISGHTALYWYRQSLGQGLEFLIYFQGNSAPDKSGLPSDRFSAERTGGSVSTLTIQRTQQEDSAVYLCASSTRQGAQETQYFGPGTRLLVL.

In regard to this clone: The junction shows a germline mismatch at one end, possibly a read error. The chain uses TRBV6-1 and TRBJ2-7; 7 bases align to TRBD2. CDR3 size: 15 residues. Looked up from germline, CDR1 is MNHNS and CDR2 is SASEGT. The CDR3 sequence: CASSEEASGSYEQCF. The CDR3 DNA reads as TGTGCCAGCAGTGAGGAAGCTAGCGGTTCCTACGAGCAGTGCTTC.

The chain carries TRBV28 and TRBJ2-2; D is perhaps TRBD1 (6 bases). This CDR3 region has 14 residues. The germline CDR1 and CDR2 sequences are MDHEN and SYDVKM. V gave up 5 bases and J gave up 2 bases, with 9 bases separating them. The CDR3 bases are TGTGCCAGCAGTAAACAGGGAAACACCGGGGAGCTGTTTTTT. It is translated as CASSKQGNTGELFF.

This clone turned up a few times. The chain employs TRBV3-1 (or the pseudogene TRBV3-2) and TRBJ2-7; D not resolved. CDR1 and CDR2 from the germline V gene are LGHDT and YNNKEL (reference sequence). This CDR3 is 13 amino acids long. V lost 1 base and J lost 3, with 7 bases in between. The CDR3 is CASSQGSLYEQYF. In DNA form, the CDR3 reads TGTGCCAGCAGCCAAGGTTCCCTCTACGAGCAGTACTTC.

The chain uses TRBV4-3 and TRBJ1-6; 8 bases line up with TRBD1. The CDR3 length is 16 residues. Germline assignment: CDR1 LGHNA and CDR2 YSLEER. The ends lost 4 bases at V and 5 bases at J; junction bases unmatched: 7. CDR3 in DNA: TGCGCCAGCAGCCGCGGACAGGGCTCTAATAATTCACCCCTCCACTTT. Amino acid sequence: CASSRGQGSNNSPLHF.

The rearrangement uses TRBV19 and TRBJ1-6; D uncertain. Germline V gene data show CDR1 as LNHDA and CDR2 as SQIVND (reference sequence). The CDR3 extends over 16 amino acids. V gave up 3 bases and J gave up 0 bases, with 9 bases separating them. The CDR3 protein is CASSIGGSSYNSPLHF. CDR3 in DNA: TGTGCCAGTAGTATCGGAGGGAGCTCCTATAATTCACCCCTCCACTTT.

The chain joins TRBV19 to TRBJ2-5; 11 bases match TRBD1. Looked up from germline, CDR1 is LNHDA and CDR2 is SQIVND (reference sequence). There are 17 residues in the CDR3. Trimming took 0 bases from V and 1 from J; bases not matched to a gene: 4. Here the CDR3 reads CASSIDAGTGGQETQYF. CDR3 coding DNA: TGTGCCAGTAGTATAGACGCCGGGACAGGGGGCCAAGAGACCCAGTACTTC.

The count of this clone is one. This chain joins TRBV27 and TRBJ1-5; weak D call: TRBD1 (5 bases). The CDR3 totals 13 residues. Trimming stripped 6 bases from V and 7 bases from J, with 13 bases between. Germline CDR1 and CDR2: MNHEY and SMNVEV (reference sequence). For the CDR3, the DNA is TGTGCCAGCAGGAGCCTACAGGACCAGCCCCAGCATTTT. This encodes CASRSLQDQPQHF.

The gene calls are TRBV7-2 and TRBJ2-1; TRBD2 matches 13 bases. Germline V gene data show CDR1 as SGHTA and CDR2 as FQGNSA. This CDR3 has 16 residues. The V segment lost 2 bases and the J segment 7 bases; nucleotides outside the gene matches: 5. The CDR3 protein is CASSLLLAGGMNEQFF. The DNA of the CDR3 is TGTGCCAGCAGCTTACTACTAGCGGGAGGGATGAATGAGCAGTTCTTC.

This clone showed up just a few times. The V and J genes are TRBV7-9 and TRBJ1-5, with 7 bases fitting TRBD1. Germline values: CDR1 SEHNR, CDR2 FQNEAQ (reference sequence). The V segment lost 5 bases and the J segment 2 bases; nucleotides outside the gene matches: 6. The CDR3 has 15 residues. The CDR3 spells CASSPYGQGNQPQHF. The CDR3 nucleotides read TGTGCCAGCAGCCCCTACGGACAGGGCAATCAGCCCCAGCATTTT.

Only one count was recorded for this clone. The chain has TRBV5-1 and TRBJ1-1, with 8 bases lining up with TRBD1. Germline loops: CDR1 SGHRS, CDR2 YFSETQ. CDR3 length: 18 residues. J lost 1 base, V lost 4 bases, and 15 bases had no gene match. CDR3 region: CASSTTAAGGARNTEAFF. In nucleotides, the CDR3 is TGCGCCAGCAGCACGACCGCCGCAGGGGGCGCCCGGAACACTGAAGCTTTCTTT.

The V and J genes are TRBV5-1 and TRBJ2-5; 14 bases agree with TRBD2. V lost 6 bases to trimming and J lost 4 bases; unmatched junction nucleotides: 2. Germline assignment: CDR1 SGHRS and CDR2 YFSETQ. The CDR3 totals 14 residues. DNA for the CDR3: TGCGCCAGCAAGGGACTAGCGGGAGTAGAGACCCAGTACTTC. Amino acid sequence: CASKGLAGVETQYF.

V usage is TRBV7-2 and J usage is TRBJ1-6, with 7 bases identical to TRBD1. The CDR3 consists of 16 residues. V lost 5 bases and J lost 9; bases outside the gene matches: 13. Per germline, CDR1 SGHTA and CDR2 FQGNSA. CDR3 amino acids: CASSPPGDRAGSPLHF. CDR3 DNA: TGTGCCAGCAGCCCGCCGGGAGACAGGGCTGGTTCACCCCTCCACTTT.

The chain uses TRBV6-2 or TRBV6-3 and TRBJ1-2; D uncertain. The ends were cut back, 0 bases at V and 8 bases at J, with 10 bases in the middle. This CDR3 spans 13 amino acids. Germline CDR1 is MNHEY and CDR2 is SVGEGT. CDR3: CASSYSFLRGYTF. CDR3 nucleotide sequence: TGTGCCAGCAGTTACTCTTTCCTCCGCGGCTACACCTTC.

With regard to this clone: Other DNA variants within this sample encode the same CDR3. The chain couples TRBV5-6 to TRBJ1-4; D is uncertain. The CDR3 covers 14 residues. CDR1 and CDR2 from the germline V gene are SGHDT and YYEEEE. V lost 1 base to trimming and J lost 0 bases, with 4 bases between them. The chain's CDR3 is CASSLIATNEKLFF. In DNA form, the CDR3 reads TGTGCCAGCAGCTTGATTGCAACTAATGAAAAACTGTTTTTT. The full variable domain, with the rest looked up from reference TRBV5-6 and TRBJ1-4, is DAGVTQSPTHLIKTRGQQVTLRCSPKSGHDTVSWYQQALGQGPQFIFQYYEEEERQRGNFPDRFSGHQFPNYSSELNVNALLLGDSALYLCASSLIATNEKLFFGSGTQLSVL.

The chain combines TRBV19 with TRBJ2-7, with 10 bases matching TRBD1. This CDR3 spans 15 amino acids. Germline V gives CDR1 LNHDA, CDR2 SQIVND (reference sequence). The ends lost 6 bases at V and 0 bases at J; junction bases unmatched: 5. The CDR3 DNA reads as TGTGCCAGTAGCACGGACAGGGGGATCTCCTACGAGCAGTACTTC. Amino acid sequence: CASSTDRGISYEQYF.